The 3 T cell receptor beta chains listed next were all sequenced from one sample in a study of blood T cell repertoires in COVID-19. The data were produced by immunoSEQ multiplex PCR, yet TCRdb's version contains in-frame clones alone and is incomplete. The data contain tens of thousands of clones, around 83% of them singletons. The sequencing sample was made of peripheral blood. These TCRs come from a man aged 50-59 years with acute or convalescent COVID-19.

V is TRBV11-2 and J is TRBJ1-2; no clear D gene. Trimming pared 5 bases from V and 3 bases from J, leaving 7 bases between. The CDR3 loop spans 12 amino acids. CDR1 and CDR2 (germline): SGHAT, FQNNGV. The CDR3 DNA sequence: TGTGCCAGCAGCGCAGGATACTATGGCTACACCTTC. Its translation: CASSAGYYGYTF.

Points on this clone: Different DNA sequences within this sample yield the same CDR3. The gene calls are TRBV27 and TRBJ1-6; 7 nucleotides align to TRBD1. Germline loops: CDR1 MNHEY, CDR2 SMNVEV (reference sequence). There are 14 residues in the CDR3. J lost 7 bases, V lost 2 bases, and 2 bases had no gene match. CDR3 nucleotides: TGTGCCAGCAGTTTAGCAGGGGGGAATTCACCCCTCCACTTT. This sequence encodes CASSLAGGNSPLHF.

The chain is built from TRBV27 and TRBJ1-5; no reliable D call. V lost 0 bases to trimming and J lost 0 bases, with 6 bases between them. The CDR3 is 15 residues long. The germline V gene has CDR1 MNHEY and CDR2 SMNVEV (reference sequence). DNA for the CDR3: TGTGCCAGCAGTTTATCGAGGTATAGCAATCAGCCCCAGCATTTT. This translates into CASSLSRYSNQPQHF.